Described below is a single T cell receptor (beta chain) sequence and its context. These data are taken from a study of OX40 agonist ivuxolimab in advanced cancers. Libraries were prepared by immunoSEQ multiplex PCR; TCRdb keeps only in-frame clonotypes and omits some of them. The sample has some 70,000 clones, approximately 80% seen once. Germline CDR1 reads MNHNY; CDR2 reads SVGAGI (reference sequence). The CDR3 is made up of 16 amino acids. V was trimmed by 6 bases and J by 2 bases, leaving 17 bases between them. The input for sequencing was CD4+ or CD8+ T cells sorted from blood, taken in a trial of the OX40 agonist ivuxolimab. The TCR comes from an adult with an advanced solid tumor such as melanoma, head and neck, liver or kidney cancer. J is TRBJ2-1 and V is TRBV6-6; maybe TRBD1 (6 bases). This chain's CDR3 is CASRQGHSLAYNEQFF. DNA for the CDR3: TGTGCCAGCAGGCAGGGACATTCGCTAGCCTACAATGAGCAGTTCTTC.